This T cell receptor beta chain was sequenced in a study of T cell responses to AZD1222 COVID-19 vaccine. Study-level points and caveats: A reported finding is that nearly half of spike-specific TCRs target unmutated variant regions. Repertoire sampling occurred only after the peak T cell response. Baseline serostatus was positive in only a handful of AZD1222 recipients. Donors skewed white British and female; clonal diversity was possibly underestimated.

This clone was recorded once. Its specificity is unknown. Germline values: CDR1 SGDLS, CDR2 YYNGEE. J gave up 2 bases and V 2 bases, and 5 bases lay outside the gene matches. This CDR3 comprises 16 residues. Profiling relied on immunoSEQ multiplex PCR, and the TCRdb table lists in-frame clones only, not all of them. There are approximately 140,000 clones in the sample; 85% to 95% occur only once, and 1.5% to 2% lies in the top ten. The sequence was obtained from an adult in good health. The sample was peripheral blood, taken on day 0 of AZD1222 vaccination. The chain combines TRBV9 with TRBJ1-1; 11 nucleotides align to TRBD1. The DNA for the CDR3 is TGTGCCAGCAGCGTCGGGACAGGGGGGAGAAACACTGAAGCTTTCTTT. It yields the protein CASSVGTGGRNTEAFF.